This T cell receptor (beta chain) was identified during a study of Ad26.COV2.S vaccination and SARS-CoV-2 variants. Of note for this clone: Antigen: not known.

As for treatment: roughly 19 received Ad26.COV2.S at low or high dose, single or two shots; 5 received placebo; per-sample allocation not given. The study sampled participants on day 63 after the first vaccine or placebo injection. General study points: Considerable breadth of spike-specific CD8+ and CD4+ T cell responses has reportedly been documented following vaccination. Higher spike-specific TCR breadth was found in vaccine recipients than in placebo recipients.

Assay: immunoSEQ multiplex PCR; the TCRdb copy retains only in-frame clones and omits some. The profile shows a few hundred thousand clones, around nine tenths of them singletons. V gave up 0 bases and J gave up 3 bases; unmatched junction bases: 6. This CDR3 comprises 18 residues. Germline CDR1 SGHKS, CDR2 YYEKEE (reference sequence). The starting material was peripheral blood, obtained in a trial of Ad26.COV2.S vaccine versus placebo. The V call is TRBV5-5, the J call TRBJ2-3; TRBD2 matches 14 bases. This receptor was obtained from a person aged 18-60 years who received the Ad26.COV2.S COVID-19 vaccine or a placebo. The CDR3 loop is CASSLGARLAGGTDTQYF. DNA of the CDR3: TGTGCCAGCAGCTTGGGCGCCAGACTAGCGGGGGGGACAGATACGCAGTATTTT.